This T cell receptor (beta chain) was retrieved from a study of blood T cell repertoires in COVID-19. Study-wide context: Sites in the United States, Italy and Spain provided acute and convalescent COVID-19 samples.

Those enrolled in Seattle joined during active infection and were followed longitudinally afterward. Germline V gene data show CDR1 as SEHNR and CDR2 as FQNEAQ (reference sequence). The V and J ends lost 7 bases and 9 bases respectively, with 16 bases between them. This CDR3 is 13 amino acids long. Repertoires were generated with immunoSEQ multiplex PCR, while TCRdb's copy carries only in-frame clones and drops some. Among roughly 340,000 clones listed, around 89% were seen once. The V and J genes are TRBV7-9 and TRBJ2-1; the D gene is possibly TRBD2 (5 bases). The receptor was isolated from a woman in her twenties or thirties with COVID-19, enrolled during active disease. The sequenced sample consisted of peripheral blood. This CDR3 is CASTDPTSREQFF. In nucleotides, the CDR3 is TGTGCCAGCACCGATCCCACTAGTCGTGAGCAGTTCTTC.